The 28 T cell receptor beta chains reported below all come from one sample, sequenced in a study of blood T cell repertoires in COVID-19. TCRdb's copy holds only in-frame clones and misses some; the assay was immunoSEQ multiplex PCR. Of 80,000 to 100,000 clones in the sample, about 90% are singletons; the top ten hold 15% to 20%. Source material: peripheral blood. These receptors came from a human donor in a cohort sampled during active COVID-19.

The chain couples TRBV27 to TRBJ2-7; TRBD1 aligns across 8 bases. The CDR3 has 14 residues. Per the germline V gene, CDR1 is MNHEY and CDR2 is SMNVEV (reference sequence). Trimming cost V 5 bases and J 5 bases; bases outside gene matches: 8. The CDR3 DNA sequence: TGTGCCAGCAGTGCCAGGGGGCTATTAAACGAGCAGTACTTC. Amino acids: CASSARGLLNEQYF.

This chain joins TRBV9 and TRBJ2-2; D is perhaps TRBD2 (5 bases). Germline V gives CDR1 SGDLS, CDR2 YYNGEE. The V end lost 4 bases, the J end lost 5 bases, and 12 bases lay between the germline ends. This CDR3 is 14 amino acids long. CDR3 in DNA: TGTGCCAGCAGCTATTTCTCGGGGACCGGGGAGCTGTTTTTT. It translates to CASSYFSGTGELFF. The full variable domain, rest sourced from reference TRBV9 and TRBJ2-2, is DSGVTQTPKHLITATGQRVTLRCSPRSGDLSVYWYQQSLDQGLQFLIQYYNGEERAKGNILERFSAQQFPDLHSELNLSSLELGDSALYFCASSYFSGTGELFFGEGSRLTVL.

This clone was detected once. V is TRBV9 and J is TRBJ1-6; 7 positions match TRBD1. V lost 5 bases and J lost 7; bases outside the gene matches: 6. This CDR3 has 14 residues. Germline loops: CDR1 SGDLS, CDR2 YYNGEE. The CDR3 loop reads CASRTGQENSPLHF. Here the CDR3 DNA reads TGTGCCAGCAGGACCGGACAGGAAAATTCACCCCTCCACTTT.

V is TRBV18 and J is TRBJ1-2, with TRBD1 matching 7 bases. This CDR3 is built from 16 residues. The V gene end was trimmed by 3 bases and the J gene end by 2 bases; junction bases not matched to a gene: 9. Germline values: CDR1 KGHSH, CDR2 LQKENI. CDR3 DNA sequence: TGTGCCAGCTCACCGGGCAGGGACAGAGAGAACTATGGCTACACCTTC. Translating gives CASSPGRDRENYGYTF.

CDR3 sequence (DNA): TGTGCCAGCAGCCCCGTAGCGGGAGGGTGGTACAATGAGCAGTTCTTC. Residues: CASSPVAGGWYNEQFF. The rearrangement uses TRBV9 and TRBJ2-1; 11 nucleotides line up with TRBD2. There are 16 residues in the CDR3. The germline CDR1 and CDR2 sequences are SGDLS and YYNGEE. The junction had 7 bases not matched to a gene; V was cut back by 4 bases and J by 4 bases.

The gene calls are TRBV12-3 or TRBV12-4 and TRBJ2-7, with TRBD1 as a possible D gene (5 bases). V was clipped by 3 bases and J by 2 bases, with 8 bases between them. The CDR3 loop spans 13 amino acids. The CDR3 sequence: CASSLDTAYEQYF. The DNA for the CDR3 is TGTGCCAGCAGTTTGGACACCGCCTACGAGCAGTACTTC.

This clone was seen a single time. The rearrangement links TRBV11-2 to TRBJ2-7; TRBD1 agrees at 9 bases. The V segment lost 5 bases and the J segment 4 bases; nucleotides outside the gene matches: 9. There are 15 residues in the CDR3. CDR1 and CDR2 from the germline V gene are SGHAT and FQNNGV. The chain's CDR3 is CASSHADRGMYEQYF. DNA of the CDR3: TGTGCCAGCAGCCATGCGGACAGGGGTATGTACGAGCAGTACTTC.

This rearrangement joins TRBV19 to TRBJ2-1; TRBD1 matches at 7 bases. Looked up from germline, CDR1 is LNHDA and CDR2 is SQIVND (reference sequence). The CDR3 totals 17 residues. Trimming removed 2 bases from V and 5 bases from J; junction bases left unmatched: 12. CDR3 sequence reads: CASSILQGSPWNNEQFF. CDR3 nucleotide sequence: TGTGCCAGTAGTATATTACAGGGGTCCCCCTGGAACAATGAGCAGTTCTTC.

J is TRBJ2-3 and V is TRBV5-1; TRBD2 is a possible D gene (5 bases). The CDR3 runs 15 residues. Trimming shortened V by 4 bases and J by 4 bases, and 16 bases separated the two germline ends. CDR1 and CDR2 (germline): SGHRS, YFSETQ. CDR3 residues: CASSPAGIYPDTQYF. The CDR3 region has the DNA TGCGCCAGCAGCCCGGCGGGTATCTATCCAGATACGCAGTATTTT.

V is TRBV19 and J is TRBJ1-5, with D unclear. The CDR3 has 14 residues. V was pared by 4 bases and J by 5 bases, with 12 bases between. CDR1 is LNHDA, CDR2 SQIVND, per germline (reference sequence). The chain's CDR3 is CASSKQRRDQPQHF. The CDR3, as DNA: TGTGCCAGTAGTAAGCAAAGGAGGGATCAGCCCCAGCATTTT.

V usage is TRBV7-2 and J usage is TRBJ2-1; TRBD1 matches at 7 bases. The CDR3 runs to 16 residues. Germline values: CDR1 SGHTA, CDR2 FQGNSA. Trimming cost V 0 bases and J 7 bases; bases outside gene matches: 9. The CDR3 nucleotides are TGTGCCAGCAGCTTAGCGAGATGGGCAGGGGGAAATGAGCAGTTCTTC. Its translation is CASSLARWAGGNEQFF.

The chain links TRBV6-5 to TRBJ1-1, with a possible D match to TRBD1 (6 bases). This CDR3 region has 15 residues. The V gene lost 2 bases and the J gene lost 4 bases, with 14 bases spanning the gap. Germline V gives CDR1 MNHEY, CDR2 SVGAGI. The CDR3 protein is CASSYPPGGGTEAFF. The CDR3 nucleotides read TGTGCCAGCAGTTACCCCCCGGGGGGCGGCACTGAAGCTTTCTTT.

This chain links TRBV19 with TRBJ2-7; a possible D gene is TRBD1 (5 bases). Germline values: CDR1 LNHDA, CDR2 SQIVND (reference sequence). The V end lost 5 bases, the J end lost 2 bases, and 13 bases lay between the germline ends. CDR3 length: 14 amino acids. The CDR3 DNA sequence: TGTGCCAGTAGTCCCCGGCAGGGTACCTACGAGCAGTACTTC. Translation: CASSPRQGTYEQYF.

This chain uses TRBV6-5 with TRBJ2-5; TRBD1 matches at 7 bases. Germline V lookup: CDR1 MNHEY, CDR2 SVGAGI. CDR3 length: 15 amino acids. V shed 5 bases and J 2 bases; nucleotides not matched to a gene: 8. The DNA for the CDR3 is TGTGCCAGCAGTATGGCCGGGACAGCGCAAGAGACCCAGTACTTC. Encoded protein: CASSMAGTAQETQYF.

The V gene is TRBV12-5, the J gene TRBJ1-5; D call uncertain. The CDR3 extends over 15 amino acids. Trimming left V 6 bases short and J 2 bases short, with 14 bases between. Germline V gene sequence: CDR1 LGHNT, CDR2 FRNRAP. The CDR3 is CASGPNTAGNQPQHF. CDR3 sequence (DNA): TGTGCTAGTGGACCAAACACGGCGGGCAATCAGCCCCAGCATTTT.

This chain connects TRBV28 to TRBJ2-3; D is possibly TRBD1 (5 bases). Germline V gene data show CDR1 as MDHEN and CDR2 as SYDVKM. The V gene lost 6 bases and the J gene lost 3 bases, with 10 bases spanning the gap. The CDR3 length is 13 residues. The CDR3 here is CASSPRVTDTQYF. In DNA form, the CDR3 reads TGTGCCAGCAGCCCCAGGGTTACAGATACGCAGTATTTT.

In DNA form, the CDR3 reads TGTGCCAGCTCACCAGAGGGAAATCCCTACAATGAGCAGTTCTTC. Protein: CASSPEGNPYNEQFF. V usage is TRBV18 and J usage is TRBJ2-1, with a possible D match to TRBD2 (5 bases). V was pared by 2 bases and J by 2 bases, with 10 bases between. The CDR3 spans 15 residues. Germline CDR1 and CDR2: KGHSH and LQKENI.

This clone was picked up one time. The chain's CDR3 is CASNDRGDEKLFF. For the CDR3, the DNA is TGTGCCAGCAACGACAGGGGAGACGAAAAACTGTTTTTT. The chain links TRBV5-6 to TRBJ1-4, with TRBD1 matching over 8 bases. The CDR3 is made up of 13 amino acids. The junction had 6 bases not matched to a gene; V was cut back by 6 bases and J by 8 bases. Germline V gene lookup returns CDR1 SGHDT and CDR2 YYEEEE.

This clone has just a few counts. The J gene is TRBJ1-5, the V gene TRBV5-4; 8 bases align to TRBD1. The CDR3 contains 15 residues. The germline V gene has CDR1 SGHNT and CDR2 YYREEE (reference sequence). The V segment lost 4 bases and the J segment 5 bases; nucleotides outside the gene matches: 8. This CDR3 reads CASSDTPGQDQPQHF. The CDR3 coding sequence is TGTGCCAGCAGCGATACCCCGGGACAGGATCAGCCCCAGCATTTT.

The chain combines TRBV2 with TRBJ2-1; 11 nucleotides line up with TRBD2. Germline V gives CDR1 SNHLY, CDR2 FYNNEI. The length of the CDR3 is 17 residues. The trim removed 8 bases at V and 7 bases at J, leaving 16 bases unmatched. CDR3 residues: CASREDFSGRAGNEQFF. The CDR3 coding sequence is TGTGCCAGCCGCGAAGACTTTAGCGGGAGGGCCGGAAATGAGCAGTTCTTC.

By sample share, this clone is medium-sized. The gene calls are TRBV5-1 and TRBJ2-7, with D tentatively TRBD2 (5 bases). Per germline, CDR1 SGHRS and CDR2 YFSETQ. This CDR3 is 16 amino acids long. The germline V and J ends were trimmed by 0 bases and 4 bases, with 17 bases remaining between them. Written as DNA, the CDR3 is TGCGCCAGCAGCTTGGACACTGGCACCGGGAAGTACGAGCAGTACTTC. Encoded protein: CASSLDTGTGKYEQYF.

The chain combines TRBV28 with TRBJ2-7, with 7 bases lining up with TRBD1. Germline V gene lookup returns CDR1 MDHEN and CDR2 SYDVKM. The CDR3 sequence is 16 residues long. With V trimmed by 6 bases and J by 6 bases, 17 bases remained unmatched. The CDR3 loop reads CASSPSSTGFFFEQYF. For the CDR3, the DNA is TGTGCCAGCAGCCCATCCTCGACAGGGTTTTTTTTCGAGCAGTACTTC.

V and J are TRBV19 and TRBJ2-3; a possible D gene is TRBD2 (6 bases). Germline V gene lookup returns CDR1 LNHDA and CDR2 SQIVND (reference sequence). The germline V and J ends were trimmed by 6 bases and 0 bases, with 13 bases remaining between them. The CDR3 loop spans 15 amino acids. The CDR3 DNA follows: TGTGCCAGTAGCGTTTCCGGGAGAAGCACAGATACGCAGTATTTT. Amino acid sequence: CASSVSGRSTDTQYF.

The chain carries TRBV9 and TRBJ1-2, with a possible D match to TRBD1 (6 bases). Trimming removed 4 bases at V and 2 bases at J, with 21 bases between. CDR3 length: 17 residues. Germline V lookup: CDR1 SGDLS, CDR2 YYNGEE. The CDR3 region has the DNA TGTGCCAGCAGCCCCGCGACAGGCCTCGTCCTGAACTATGGCTACACCTTC. Amino acid sequence: CASSPATGLVLNYGYTF.

This clone came up once. The chain links TRBV2 to TRBJ2-7; 11 bases match TRBD2. V lost 6 bases and J lost 5; bases outside the gene matches: 9. Germline CDR1 reads SNHLY; CDR2 reads FYNNEI. CDR3 length: 15 amino acids. The CDR3 nucleotides read TGTGCCAGCAGCGCACCTTCTAGCGGGAGGAACGAGCAGTACTTC. Protein: CASSAPSSGRNEQYF.

V and J are TRBV3-1 (or the pseudogene TRBV3-2) and TRBJ1-4, with a weak D call TRBD1 (6 bases). Germline values: CDR1 LGHDT, CDR2 YNNKEL (reference sequence). The CDR3 has 16 residues. Between the trimmed V and J ends, which lost 0 bases and 5 bases, there was a span of 13 bases. Written as DNA, the CDR3 is TGTGCCAGCAGCCAAGATTATCCGCAGGGGAATGAAAAACTGTTTTTT. This sequence encodes CASSQDYPQGNEKLFF.

The chain couples TRBV12-3 or TRBV12-4 to TRBJ1-2; D not resolved. This CDR3 region has 13 residues. Trimming removed 3 bases at V and 2 bases at J, with 7 bases between. CDR3 bases: TGTGCCAGCAGTTTCCGGGAAAACTATGGCTACACCTTC. It encodes CASSFRENYGYTF.

V is TRBV7-2 and J is TRBJ1-6; 9 nucleotides line up with TRBD1. The CDR3 is 14 amino acids. Looked up from germline, CDR1 is SGHTA and CDR2 is FQGNSA. The J segment lost 9 bases and the V segment lost 5 bases, leaving 5 bases of the junction unmatched. The CDR3 sequence is CASSRDRVFSPLHF. For the CDR3, the DNA is TGTGCCAGCAGCAGGGACAGGGTGTTTTCACCCCTCCACTTT.